The 32 T cell receptor beta chains reported below all come from one sample, sequenced in a study of sequential checkpoint blockade in melanoma. Clones were sequenced by immunoSEQ multiplex PCR, and TCRdb holds only the in-frame ones, with some missing. The repertoire includes around 18,000 clones, roughly 69% of them detected once, and under 20% sits in the top ten. The treatment: randomized to nivolumab then ipilimumab (arm A) or the reverse (arm B). The sample in question was CD8+ T cells sorted from blood (inferred from file names), obtained from a patient given nivolumab and ipilimumab in sequence. The receptors stem from a human donor with melanoma.

This clone was seen only a few times. V gene TRBV19 combines with J gene TRBJ1-2, with D perhaps matching TRBD1 (5 bases). Trimming removed 2 bases from V and 5 bases from J, with 15 bases in between. The CDR3 spans 15 residues. Germline loops: CDR1 LNHDA, CDR2 SQIVND (reference sequence). The CDR3 spells CASSILGGEGYGYTF. In DNA, the CDR3 is TGTGCCAGTAGTATACTCGGAGGGGAAGGGTATGGCTACACCTTC. Full variable domain (rest looked up from reference TRBV19 and TRBJ1-2): DGGITQSPKYLFRKEGQNVTLSCEQNLNHDAMYWYRQDPGQGLRLIYYSQIVNDFQKGDIAEGYSVSREKKESFPLTVTSAQKNPTAFYLCASSILGGEGYGYTFGSGTRLTVV.

This clone was observed a handful of times. The CDR3 DNA reads as TGCGCCAGCAGCCAAGCGACCGGGACAGGGGATGAAAAACTGTTTTTT. It encodes CASSQATGTGDEKLFF. The rearrangement joins TRBV4-1 to TRBJ1-4; 10 bases align to TRBD1. The V gene's germline CDR1 is MGHRA and CDR2 YSYEKL. Unmatched junction bases numbered 5, after V lost 1 base and J lost 6 bases. CDR3 length equals 16 residues.

This clone has more than one count but fewer than ten. This chain joins TRBV7-9 and TRBJ2-7; possible D gene TRBD1, 5 bases. V was cut by 3 bases and J by 3 bases, with 6 bases left in between. The CDR3 runs to 12 residues. Germline V gene data show CDR1 as SEHNR and CDR2 as FQNEAQ (reference sequence). CDR3 sequence (DNA): TGTGCCAGCAGCTTCACAGGCTACGAGCAGTACTTC. This codes for CASSFTGYEQYF.

The chain employs TRBV6-5 and TRBJ1-2; possibly TRBD1 for D (5 bases). The CDR3 covers 12 residues. CDR1 is MNHEY, CDR2 SVGAGI, per germline. Trimming cost V 2 bases and J 6 bases, with 7 bases left between them. The CDR3 coding sequence is TGTGCCAGCAGTTACGGCAGGGATGGCTACACCTTC. Protein sequence: CASSYGRDGYTF.

This clone was observed a single time. The DNA of the CDR3 is TGCGCCAGCAGTGAAGGAGATCCTTTGAACACTGAAGCTTTCTTT. It is translated as CASSEGDPLNTEAFF. This chain joins TRBV10-1 and TRBJ1-1; D is unclear. Germline V gives CDR1 WNHNN, CDR2 SYGVQD (reference sequence). The CDR3 is 15 residues long. Trimming stripped 3 bases from V and 0 bases from J, with 11 bases between.

The chain recombines TRBV7-9 with TRBJ1-4; D may be TRBD1 (6 bases). The V end was cut by 5 bases, the J end by 8 bases, with 18 bases between. This CDR3 comprises 15 residues. The V gene's germline CDR1 is SEHNR and CDR2 FQNEAQ (reference sequence). The CDR3 is CASSPGQNAWEKLFF. Written as DNA, the CDR3 is TGTGCCAGCAGCCCAGGACAGAATGCCTGGGAAAAACTGTTTTTT.

This clone has just a few counts. This chain uses TRBV6-5 with TRBJ2-2, with TRBD1 as a possible D gene (5 bases). The germline V gene has CDR1 MNHEY and CDR2 SVGAGI. Trimming took 5 bases from V and 3 from J, leaving 7 bases between them. The CDR3 runs 13 residues. This CDR3 is CASSEGDTGELFF. The CDR3 DNA is TGTGCCAGCAGTGAAGGGGACACCGGGGAGCTGTTTTTT.

Comment on this clone: A junction boundary mismatches the germline segment, possibly from a read error. The same CDR3 can be traced to other DNA sequences in this sample. This chain links TRBV7-8 with TRBJ1-2, with D possibly TRBD1 on 6 matching bases. Per germline, CDR1 SGHVS and CDR2 FQNEAQ. The CDR3 runs to 15 residues. For the CDR3, the DNA is TGTGCCAGCAGCCTAGCAAGTGGCAGGGGCTATGGCTACACCTTC. It is translated as CASSLASGRGYGYTF.

The gene calls are TRBV28 and TRBJ2-7; the D is unclear. Germline CDR1 and CDR2: MDHEN and SYDVKM. V was pared by 6 bases and J by 1 base, with 7 bases between. This CDR3 contains 12 residues. CDR3 in amino acids: CASSEISYEQYF. The CDR3 DNA reads TGTGCCAGCAGCGAGATATCCTACGAGCAGTACTTC.

This clone was observed a few times. As DNA, the CDR3 is TGTGCCAGCAGCACGCGGGACAGCCTCCAAGGGACTGAAGCTTTCTTT. Amino acid sequence: CASSTRDSLQGTEAFF. V and J are TRBV5-8 and TRBJ1-1; 7 positions agree with TRBD1. Trimming cost V 4 bases and J 5 bases; bases outside gene matches: 14. CDR3 size: 16 residues. The germline gives CDR1 SGHTS, CDR2 YDEGEE.

The chain's CDR3 is CASSRPGTGRETQYF. The CDR3 nucleotides read TGTGCCAGCAGCCGACCCGGGACAGGGAGGGAGACCCAGTACTTC. The rearrangement joins TRBV2 to TRBJ2-5; 9 bases agree with TRBD1. The CDR3 sequence is 15 residues long. Germline V gene sequence: CDR1 SNHLY, CDR2 FYNNEI. The J segment lost 5 bases and the V segment lost 6 bases, leaving 10 bases of the junction unmatched.

This clone is classed as medium-sized. This CDR3 reads CASSPPGQGYYGYTF. The DNA for the CDR3 is TGTGCCAGCAGCCCCCCGGGACAGGGATACTATGGCTACACCTTC. The chain is built from TRBV28 and TRBJ1-2, with TRBD1 identical over 9 bases. The CDR3 extends over 15 amino acids. J gave up 3 bases and V 6 bases, and 8 bases lay outside the gene matches. Germline V gene sequence: CDR1 MDHEN, CDR2 SYDVKM.

In its sample, this clone was seen a few times. The CDR3 loop is CASSQGGTATYEQYF. The DNA of the CDR3 is TGCGCCAGCAGCCAAGGAGGGACAGCGACCTACGAGCAGTACTTC. V gene TRBV4-1 combines with J gene TRBJ2-7; 7 nucleotides line up with TRBD1. Losses at the gene ends were 1 base for V and 2 bases for J; bases not matched to a gene: 5. The V gene's germline CDR1 is MGHRA and CDR2 YSYEKL. CDR3 size: 15 residues.

The CDR3 nucleotides read TGTGCCAGCAGCCCCTCCCGGGTTAACTATGGCTACACCTTC. It translates to CASSPSRVNYGYTF. This sequence joins TRBV28 and TRBJ1-2; D remains ambiguous. The CDR3 covers 14 residues. V was shortened by 6 bases and J by 1 base, with 12 bases between the two germline ends. Germline values: CDR1 MDHEN, CDR2 SYDVKM.

CDR3 DNA sequence: TGTGCCAGTAGTATGATTTTCCCAGGGAACACCGGGGAGCTGTTTTTT. It is translated as CASSMIFPGNTGELFF. V is TRBV19 and J is TRBJ2-2; D unclear. In germline, CDR1 is LNHDA, CDR2 SQIVND (reference sequence). V shed 3 bases and J shed 1 base, with 12 bases lying between them. The CDR3 runs 16 residues.

This clone was observed a single time. The chain has TRBV27 and TRBJ2-1; 8 positions agree with TRBD2. The CDR3 covers 16 residues. V was pared by 3 bases and J by 7 bases, with 11 bases of the junction left unmatched. Germline CDR1 MNHEY, CDR2 SMNVEV (reference sequence). CDR3 nucleotides: TGTGCCAGCAGTTTGAGTTGGGCTAGCGGGCGAAATGAGCAGTTCTTC. It encodes CASSLSWASGRNEQFF.

The rearrangement uses TRBV5-1 and TRBJ2-3, with 10 bases fitting TRBD2. The CDR3 contains 18 residues. Germline trimming cut 6 bases from V and 2 bases from J; bases unmatched to any gene: 15. Germline lookup yields CDR1 SGHRS and CDR2 YFSETQ. The DNA of the CDR3 is TGCGCCAGCAATCAGGGACTAGCGCTTCGCCTTATCACAGATACGCAGTATTTT. Its translation: CASNQGLALRLITDTQYF.

The chain recombines TRBV9 with TRBJ2-7, with 9 bases lining up with TRBD1. Germline CDR1 SGDLS, CDR2 YYNGEE. CDR3 length equals 15 residues. V dropped 1 base and J dropped 3; count of bases not matched to a gene: 5. CDR3 nucleotide sequence: TGTGCCAGCAGCGTAACTCCGGGACAGGGCTACGAGCAGTACTTC. It encodes CASSVTPGQGYEQYF. The variable domain in full, with the rest retrieved from reference TRBV9 and TRBJ2-7, is DSGVTQTPKHLITATGQRVTLRCSPRSGDLSVYWYQQSLDQGLQFLIQYYNGEERAKGNILERFSAQQFPDLHSELNLSSLELGDSALYFCASSVTPGQGYEQYFGPGTRLTVT.

A few counts support this clone. The chain combines TRBV7-9 with TRBJ2-7; TRBD2 agrees at 14 bases. Germline assignment: CDR1 SEHNR and CDR2 FQNEAQ (reference sequence). This CDR3 is built from 17 residues. Trimming removed 4 bases from V and 6 bases from J; junction bases left unmatched: 11. The CDR3 sequence: CASSSLSGLAGVSEQYF. The CDR3 DNA reads as TGTGCCAGCAGCTCACTCTCGGGACTAGCGGGAGTAAGCGAGCAGTACTTC.

The rearrangement links TRBV6-1 to TRBJ2-1, with D uncertain. V gave up 1 base and J gave up 0 bases, with 10 bases separating them. Germline CDR1 is MNHNS and CDR2 is SASEGT. The CDR3 runs to 16 residues. Written as DNA, the CDR3 is TGTGCCAGCAGTGAAGGACCTAGAACCTCCTACAATGAGCAGTTCTTC. The encoded protein is CASSEGPRTSYNEQFF.

The CDR3 DNA sequence: TGTGCCAGTGTGGAGGGTGCTGCCTACGAGCAGTACTTC. The encoded protein is CASVEGAAYEQYF. This chain joins TRBV28 and TRBJ2-7; perhaps TRBD2 as D (6 bases). V lost 9 bases to trimming and J lost 2 bases, with 14 bases between them. Germline V gene sequence: CDR1 MDHEN, CDR2 SYDVKM. The CDR3 spans 13 residues.

This chain links TRBV5-4 with TRBJ1-2, with TRBD1 matching over 8 bases. The V segment lost 3 bases and the J segment 4 bases; nucleotides outside the gene matches: 11. The CDR3 is 16 amino acids. Per germline, CDR1 SGHNT and CDR2 YYREEE (reference sequence). Here the CDR3 DNA reads TGTGCCAGCAGCTCGAACCCGGGACAGGCTGGCTATGGCTACACCTTC. Residues: CASSSNPGQAGYGYTF.

The genes are TRBV9 and TRBJ2-3, with TRBD2 matching over 7 bases. The CDR3 spans 16 residues. V gave up 0 bases and J gave up 1 base; unmatched junction bases: 5. The germline CDR1 and CDR2 sequences are SGDLS and YYNGEE. This CDR3 is CASSVEGGGGTDTQYF. For the CDR3, the DNA is TGTGCCAGCAGCGTAGAGGGCGGGGGAGGCACAGATACGCAGTATTTT.

In its sample, this clone is medium-sized. Other DNA sequences in the sample encode the same CDR3. The J gene is TRBJ2-7, the V gene TRBV18; perhaps TRBD1 as D (6 bases). The V end was cut by 3 bases, the J end by 2 bases, with 14 bases between. CDR1 is KGHSH, CDR2 LQKENI, per germline. The CDR3 is 15 amino acids. The CDR3 nucleotides are TGTGCCAGCTCACCGGCACAGGGTACTCCCTACGAGCAGTACTTC. Translating gives CASSPAQGTPYEQYF.

The chain couples TRBV10-2 to TRBJ2-7; a possible D gene is TRBD1 (5 bases). The V gene's germline CDR1 is WSHSY and CDR2 SAAADI. V dropped 8 bases and J dropped 6 bases, with 8 bases sitting between them. There are 10 residues in the CDR3. In DNA, the CDR3 is TGCGCCAGCTGGGGCTCCGAGCAGTACTTC. It translates to CASWGSEQYF.

The chain combines TRBV5-4 with TRBJ2-7; D may be TRBD2 (7 bases). The V gene's germline CDR1 is SGHNT and CDR2 YYREEE (reference sequence). Trimming stripped 2 bases from V and 2 bases from J, with 11 bases between. The CDR3 consists of 14 residues. This CDR3 reads CASSLGGGTYEQYF. The CDR3 DNA sequence: TGTGCCAGCAGCTTAGGGGGGGGAACCTACGAGCAGTACTTC.

CDR3 in DNA: TGTGCCAGCAGCCCCTCTTCCTATCAGCCCCAGCATTTT. It translates to CASSPSSYQPQHF. The V call is TRBV7-9, the J call TRBJ1-5; D is unclear. Germline CDR1 and CDR2: SEHNR and FQNEAQ (reference sequence). This CDR3 is 13 amino acids long. V lost 5 bases to trimming and J lost 5 bases, with 10 bases between them. Looking up the rest from reference TRBV7-9 and TRBJ1-5 gives the full variable domain: DTGVSQNPRHKITKRGQNVTFRCDPISEHNRLYWYRQTLGQGPEFLTYFQNEAQLEKSRLLSDRFSAERPKGSFSTLEIQRTEQGDSAMYLCASSPSSYQPQHFGDGTRLSIL.

This chain uses TRBV7-9 with TRBJ2-1, with D tentatively TRBD2 (5 bases). Trimming took off 5 bases at V and 7 bases at J, with 9 bases between the two ends. Per germline, CDR1 SEHNR and CDR2 FQNEAQ (reference sequence). The CDR3 runs to 12 residues. CDR3 nucleotides: TGTGCCAGCAGCCCTAGCTTTAATGAGCAGTTCTTC. It encodes CASSPSFNEQFF. The full variable domain, its missing parts supplied by reference TRBV7-9 and TRBJ2-1, is DTGVSQNPRHKITKRGQNVTFRCDPISEHNRLYWYRQTLGQGPEFLTYFQNEAQLEKSRLLSDRFSAERPKGSFSTLEIQRTEQGDSAMYLCASSPSFNEQFFGPGTRLTVL.

This chain connects TRBV27 to TRBJ1-2; D remains ambiguous. V gave up 5 bases and J gave up 7 bases, with 14 bases separating them. The CDR3 is 13 amino acids. In germline, CDR1 is MNHEY, CDR2 SMNVEV (reference sequence). The DNA for the CDR3 is TGTGCCAGCAGTACCGAGGGAAGGCGTGGCTACACCTTC. It translates to CASSTEGRRGYTF.

The chain couples TRBV7-9 to TRBJ2-7, with 8 bases lining up with TRBD2. The CDR3 totals 14 residues. Unmatched junction bases numbered 8, after V lost 5 bases and J lost 5 bases. The germline gives CDR1 SEHNR, CDR2 FQNEAQ (reference sequence). The CDR3 sequence: CASSPLAGRDEQYF. The DNA of the CDR3 is TGTGCCAGCAGCCCCTTAGCGGGGAGGGACGAGCAGTACTTC.

This chain joins TRBV19 and TRBJ1-1, with D possibly TRBD1 on 5 matching bases. Germline V gene data show CDR1 as LNHDA and CDR2 as SQIVND (reference sequence). This CDR3 is 16 amino acids long. Trimming took 5 bases from V and 1 from J, leaving 17 bases between them. The CDR3 DNA reads TGTGCCAGTAGTTTAACCCTGGGGGGGAAGAACACTGAAGCTTTCTTT. Translation: CASSLTLGGKNTEAFF. The variable domain in full, completed from reference TRBV19 and TRBJ1-1, reads DGGITQSPKYLFRKEGQNVTLSCEQNLNHDAMYWYRQDPGQGLRLIYYSQIVNDFQKGDIAEGYSVSREKKESFPLTVTSAQKNPTAFYLCASSLTLGGKNTEAFFGQGTRLTVV.

This clone has a handful of counts. The J gene is TRBJ2-4, the V gene TRBV5-6, with a tentative D call TRBD2 (5 bases). Germline CDR1 and CDR2: SGHDT and YYEEEE. The V end was cut by 4 bases, the J end by 5 bases, with 19 bases between. The CDR3 extends over 16 amino acids. CDR3 sequence: CASSLGLFTPQNIQYF. The CDR3 region has the DNA TGTGCCAGCAGCCTTGGACTTTTTACCCCCCAAAACATTCAGTACTTC.